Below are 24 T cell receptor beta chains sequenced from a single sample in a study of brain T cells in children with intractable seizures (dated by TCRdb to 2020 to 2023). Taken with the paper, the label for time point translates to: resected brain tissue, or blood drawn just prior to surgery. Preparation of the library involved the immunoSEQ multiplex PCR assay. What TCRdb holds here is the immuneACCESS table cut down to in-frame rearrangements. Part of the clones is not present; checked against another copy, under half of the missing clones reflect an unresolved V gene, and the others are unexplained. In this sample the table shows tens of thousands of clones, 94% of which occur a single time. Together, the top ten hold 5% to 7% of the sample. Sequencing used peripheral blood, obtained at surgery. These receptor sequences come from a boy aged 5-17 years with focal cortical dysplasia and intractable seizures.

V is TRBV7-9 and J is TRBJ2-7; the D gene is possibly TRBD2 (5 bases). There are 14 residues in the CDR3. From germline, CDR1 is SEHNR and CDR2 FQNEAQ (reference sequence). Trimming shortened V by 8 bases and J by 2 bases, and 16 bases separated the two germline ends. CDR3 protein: CASGRDFDTYEQYF. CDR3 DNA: TGTGCCAGCGGCCGGGATTTTGACACCTACGAGCAGTACTTC.

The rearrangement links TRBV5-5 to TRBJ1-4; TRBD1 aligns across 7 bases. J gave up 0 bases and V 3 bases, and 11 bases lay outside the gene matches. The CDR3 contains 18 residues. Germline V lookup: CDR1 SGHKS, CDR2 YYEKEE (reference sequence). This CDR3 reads CASSWTGQDLATNEKLFF. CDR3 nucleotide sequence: TGTGCCAGCAGCTGGACTGGACAGGACTTAGCAACTAATGAAAAACTGTTTTTT. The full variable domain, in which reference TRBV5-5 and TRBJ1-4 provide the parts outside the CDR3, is DAGVTQSPTHLIKTRGQQVTLRCSPISGHKSVSWYQQVLGQGPQFIFQYYEKEERGRGNFPDRFSARQFPNYSSELNVNALLLGDSALYLCASSWTGQDLATNEKLFFGSGTQLSVL.

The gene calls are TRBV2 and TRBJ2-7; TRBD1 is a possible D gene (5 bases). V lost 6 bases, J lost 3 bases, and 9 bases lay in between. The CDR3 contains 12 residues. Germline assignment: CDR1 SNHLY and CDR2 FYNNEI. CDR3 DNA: TGTGCCAGCAGCAGACAGAGCTACGAGCAGTACGTC. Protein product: CASSRQSYEQYV.

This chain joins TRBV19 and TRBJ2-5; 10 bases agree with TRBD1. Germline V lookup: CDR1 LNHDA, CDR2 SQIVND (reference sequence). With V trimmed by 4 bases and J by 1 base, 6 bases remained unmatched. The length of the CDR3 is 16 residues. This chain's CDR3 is CASSRGTGESQETQYF. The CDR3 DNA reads TGTGCCAGTAGTAGGGGGACAGGGGAGAGCCAAGAGACCCAGTACTTC.

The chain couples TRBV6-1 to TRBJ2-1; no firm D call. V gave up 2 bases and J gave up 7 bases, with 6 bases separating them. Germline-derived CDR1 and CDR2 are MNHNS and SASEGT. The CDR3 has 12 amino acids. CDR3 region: CASSESLNEQFF. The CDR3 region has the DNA TGTGCCAGCAGTGAAAGTTTGAATGAGCAGTTCTTC.

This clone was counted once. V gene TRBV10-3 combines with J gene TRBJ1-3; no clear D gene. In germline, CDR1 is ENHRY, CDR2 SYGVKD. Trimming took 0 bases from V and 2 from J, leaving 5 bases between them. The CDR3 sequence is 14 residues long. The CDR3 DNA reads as TGTGCCATCAGTGAGTCTCGGGCTGGAAACACCATATATTTT. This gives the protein CAISESRAGNTIYF.

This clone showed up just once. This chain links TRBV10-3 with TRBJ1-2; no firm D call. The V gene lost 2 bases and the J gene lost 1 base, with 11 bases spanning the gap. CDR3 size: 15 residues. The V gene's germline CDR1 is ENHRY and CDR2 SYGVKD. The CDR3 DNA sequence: TGTGCCATCAGTGAGCCCCCCGTGGGTAACTATGGCTACACCTTC. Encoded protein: CAISEPPVGNYGYTF.

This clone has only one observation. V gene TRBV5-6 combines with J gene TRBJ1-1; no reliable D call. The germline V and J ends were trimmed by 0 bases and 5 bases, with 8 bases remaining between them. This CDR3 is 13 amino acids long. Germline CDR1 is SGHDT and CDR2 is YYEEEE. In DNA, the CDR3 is TGTGCCAGCAGCTTGGGGGGTTGGACTGAAGCTTTCTTT. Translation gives CASSLGGWTEAFF.

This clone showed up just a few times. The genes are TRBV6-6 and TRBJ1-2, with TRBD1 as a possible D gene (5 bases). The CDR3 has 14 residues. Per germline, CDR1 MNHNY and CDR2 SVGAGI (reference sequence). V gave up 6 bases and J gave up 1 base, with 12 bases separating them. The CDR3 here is CASRPPGHNYGYTF. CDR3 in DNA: TGTGCCAGCAGACCTCCCGGACATAACTATGGCTACACCTTC.

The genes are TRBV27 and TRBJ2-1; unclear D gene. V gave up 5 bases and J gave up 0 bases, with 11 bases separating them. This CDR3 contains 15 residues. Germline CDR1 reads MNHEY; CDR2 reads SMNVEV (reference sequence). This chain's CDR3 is CASSPGPGSYNEQFF. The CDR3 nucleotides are TGTGCCAGCAGTCCCGGGCCCGGCTCCTACAATGAGCAGTTCTTC.

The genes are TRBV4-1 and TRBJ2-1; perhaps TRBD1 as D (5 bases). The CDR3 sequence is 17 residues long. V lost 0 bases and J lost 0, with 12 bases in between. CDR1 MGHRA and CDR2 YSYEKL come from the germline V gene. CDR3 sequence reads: CASSQEPGLASYNEQFF. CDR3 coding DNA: TGCGCCAGCAGCCAAGAGCCAGGGTTGGCCTCCTACAATGAGCAGTTCTTC.

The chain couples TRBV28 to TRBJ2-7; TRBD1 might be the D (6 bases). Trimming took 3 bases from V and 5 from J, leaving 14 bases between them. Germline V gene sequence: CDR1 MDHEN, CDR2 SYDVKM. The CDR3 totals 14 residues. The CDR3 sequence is CASSLIQGRNEQYF. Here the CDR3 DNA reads TGTGCCAGCAGTTTGATTCAGGGGCGGAACGAGCAGTACTTC.

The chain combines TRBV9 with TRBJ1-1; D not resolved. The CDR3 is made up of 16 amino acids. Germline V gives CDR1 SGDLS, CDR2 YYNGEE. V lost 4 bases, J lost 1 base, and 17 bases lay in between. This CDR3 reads CASSPTGRARNTEAFF. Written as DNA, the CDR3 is TGTGCCAGCAGCCCGACCGGTAGGGCGCGGAACACTGAAGCTTTCTTT.

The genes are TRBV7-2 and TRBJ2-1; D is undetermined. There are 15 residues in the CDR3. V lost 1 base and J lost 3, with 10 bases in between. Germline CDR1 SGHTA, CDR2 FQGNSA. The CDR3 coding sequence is TGTGCCAGCAGCTTAGAAGTGTTGGGCTACAATGAGCAGTTCTTC. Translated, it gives CASSLEVLGYNEQFF.

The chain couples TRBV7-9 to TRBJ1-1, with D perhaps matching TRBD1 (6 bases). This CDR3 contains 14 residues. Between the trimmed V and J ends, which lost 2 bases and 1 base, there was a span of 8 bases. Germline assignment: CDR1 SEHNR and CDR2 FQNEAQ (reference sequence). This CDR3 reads CASSLKGENTEAFF. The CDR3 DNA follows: TGTGCCAGCAGCTTAAAGGGGGAGAACACTGAAGCTTTCTTT. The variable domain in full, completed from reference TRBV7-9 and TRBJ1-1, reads DTGVSQNPRHKITKRGQNVTFRCDPISEHNRLYWYRQTLGQGPEFLTYFQNEAQLEKSRLLSDRFSAERPKGSFSTLEIQRTEQGDSAMYLCASSLKGENTEAFFGQGTRLTVV.

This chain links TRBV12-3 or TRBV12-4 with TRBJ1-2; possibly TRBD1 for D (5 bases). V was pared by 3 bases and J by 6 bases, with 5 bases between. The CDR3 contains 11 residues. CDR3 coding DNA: TGTGCCAGCAGTTTGGGGGATGGCTACACCTTC. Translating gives CASSLGDGYTF.

CDR3 nucleotides: TGTGCCAGTAGTAGGACTAGCGGGAGCACAGATACGCAGTATTTT. Protein sequence: CASSRTSGSTDTQYF. The chain is built from TRBV19 and TRBJ2-3; 11 positions match TRBD2. The germline V gene has CDR1 LNHDA and CDR2 SQIVND (reference sequence). V lost 4 bases and J lost 0; bases outside the gene matches: 0. The CDR3 loop spans 15 amino acids.

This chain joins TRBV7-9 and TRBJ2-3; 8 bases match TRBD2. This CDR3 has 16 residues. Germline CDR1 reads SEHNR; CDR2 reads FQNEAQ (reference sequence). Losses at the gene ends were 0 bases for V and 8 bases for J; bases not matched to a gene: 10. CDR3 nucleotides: TGTGCCAGCAGCTTAGCCCTAGCGGGTCTGAGCTTTACGCAGTATTTT. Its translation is CASSLALAGLSFTQYF.

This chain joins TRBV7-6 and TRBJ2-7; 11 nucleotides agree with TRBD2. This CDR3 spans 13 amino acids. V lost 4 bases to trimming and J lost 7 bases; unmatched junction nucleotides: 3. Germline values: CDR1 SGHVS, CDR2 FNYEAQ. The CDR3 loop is CASSSGLAGEQYF. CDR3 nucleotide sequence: TGTGCCAGCAGCTCCGGACTAGCGGGTGAGCAGTACTTC.

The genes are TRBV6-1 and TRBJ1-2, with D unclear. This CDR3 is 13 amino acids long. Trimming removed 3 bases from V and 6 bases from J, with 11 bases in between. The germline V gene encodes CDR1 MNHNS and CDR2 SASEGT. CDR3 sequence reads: CASSDAEVNGYTF. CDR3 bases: TGTGCCAGCAGTGACGCGGAGGTTAATGGCTACACCTTC.

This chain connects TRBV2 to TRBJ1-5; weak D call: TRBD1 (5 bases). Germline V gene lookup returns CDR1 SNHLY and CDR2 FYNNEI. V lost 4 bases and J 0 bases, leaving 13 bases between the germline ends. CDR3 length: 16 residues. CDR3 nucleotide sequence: TGTGCCAGCAGTGTTCACGGGGGTGGTAGCAATCAGCCCCAGCATTTT. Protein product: CASSVHGGGSNQPQHF.

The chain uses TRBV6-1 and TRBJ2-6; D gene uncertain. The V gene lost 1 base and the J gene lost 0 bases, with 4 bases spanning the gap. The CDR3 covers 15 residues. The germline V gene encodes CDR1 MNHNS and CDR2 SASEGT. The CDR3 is CASSEGVSGANVLTF. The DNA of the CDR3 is TGTGCCAGCAGTGAAGGAGTCTCTGGGGCCAACGTCCTGACTTTC.

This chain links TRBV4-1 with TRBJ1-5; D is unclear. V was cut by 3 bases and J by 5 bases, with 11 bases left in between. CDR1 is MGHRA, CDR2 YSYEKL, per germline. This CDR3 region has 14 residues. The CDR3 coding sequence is TGCGCCAGCAGCCACCCTTCGGTGGATCAGCCCCAGCATTTT. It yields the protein CASSHPSVDQPQHF.

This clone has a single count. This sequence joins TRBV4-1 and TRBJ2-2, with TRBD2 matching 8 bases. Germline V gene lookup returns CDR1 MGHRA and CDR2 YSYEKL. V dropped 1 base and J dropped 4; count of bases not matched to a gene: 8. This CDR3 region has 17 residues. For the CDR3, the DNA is TGCGCCAGCAGCCAAGTAAGAGCGGGAGTCACCACCGGGGAGCTGTTTTTT. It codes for CASSQVRAGVTTGELFF.